Below are 27 T cell receptor beta chains sequenced from a single sample in a study of T cell responses to AZD1222 COVID-19 vaccine. Profiled with immunoSEQ multiplex PCR; TCRdb holds only in-frame clones, not every one. The sample contains 95,000 to 100,000 clones, approximately 84% of which appear only once. The material sequenced was peripheral blood, taken 28 days after the second AZD1222 dose. These receptors were collected from an adult who received the AZD1222 COVID-19 vaccine.

V usage is TRBV18 and J usage is TRBJ1-5; D gene unclear. V lost 5 bases and J 7 bases, leaving 12 bases between the germline ends. The CDR3 length is 13 residues. The germline gives CDR1 KGHSH, CDR2 LQKENI. In DNA, the CDR3 is TGTGCCAGCTCAATGACCGAAGGCCAGCCCCAGCATTTT. Residues: CASSMTEGQPQHF.

This clone showed up just once. The CDR3 reads CATRLGTMNTEAFF. The CDR3 DNA follows: TGTGCCACCCGGCTGGGGACCATGAACACTGAAGCTTTCTTT. The rearrangement uses TRBV27 and TRBJ1-1; maybe TRBD1 (5 bases). This CDR3 has 14 residues. Germline V gene lookup returns CDR1 MNHEY and CDR2 SMNVEV (reference sequence). The V end lost 10 bases, the J end lost 0 bases, and 15 bases lay between the germline ends.

This chain joins TRBV5-5 and TRBJ1-4; 8 positions match TRBD1. The germline CDR1 and CDR2 sequences are SGHKS and YYEKEE (reference sequence). The CDR3 length is 14 residues. V lost 2 bases to trimming and J lost 8 bases; unmatched junction nucleotides: 5. The CDR3 DNA reads as TGTGCCAGCAGCTTTTCGACAGGGGCCGAAAAACTGTTTTTT. Its protein product is CASSFSTGAEKLFF.

This chain connects TRBV6-5 to TRBJ1-6, with D possibly being TRBD1 (5 bases). This CDR3 has 16 residues. Trimming pared 2 bases from V and 4 bases from J, leaving 12 bases between. Germline lookup yields CDR1 MNHEY and CDR2 SVGAGI. CDR3 loop: CASSYAGRTYNSPLHF. The CDR3 DNA is TGTGCCAGCAGTTACGCGGGACGGACTTATAATTCACCCCTCCACTTT.

The genes are TRBV9 and TRBJ2-3; D assignment may be TRBD1 or TRBD2 (5 bases each). CDR3 length: 17 amino acids. Trimming cost V 3 bases and J 5 bases, with 22 bases left between them. Germline-derived CDR1 and CDR2 are SGDLS and YYNGEE. The CDR3 loop is CASSAPGTLGVGDTQYF. The DNA for the CDR3 is TGTGCCAGCAGCGCCCCCGGGACCCTAGGTGTGGGAGATACGCAGTATTTT.

The rearrangement joins TRBV3-1 (or the pseudogene TRBV3-2) to TRBJ1-1; unclear D gene. The ends were cut back, 1 base at V and 2 bases at J, with 11 bases in the middle. CDR3 length: 15 residues. CDR1 is LGHDT, CDR2 YNNKEL, per germline (reference sequence). The CDR3 loop is CASSQVGTTNTEAFF. CDR3 in DNA: TGTGCCAGCAGCCAAGTCGGCACGACAAACACTGAAGCTTTCTTT.

This clone was counted only a few times. The chain combines TRBV27 with TRBJ2-7; D is unclear. Germline V gives CDR1 MNHEY, CDR2 SMNVEV (reference sequence). This CDR3 comprises 14 residues. Deletions cut 5 bases from V and 1 base from J, with 12 bases between. The CDR3 sequence is CASSTYDGSYEQYF. The CDR3 DNA is TGTGCCAGCAGTACATACGACGGGTCCTACGAGCAGTACTTC.

The genes are TRBV4-1 and TRBJ2-1; D is uncertain. This CDR3 has 16 residues. Trimming took off 0 bases at V and 3 bases at J, with 12 bases between the two ends. Germline-derived CDR1 and CDR2 are MGHRA and YSYEKL. This chain's CDR3 is CASSQEIRPYYNEQFF. Here the CDR3 DNA reads TGCGCCAGCAGCCAAGAAATTAGGCCTTACTACAATGAGCAGTTCTTC.

This clone is a singleton in its sample. This sequence joins TRBV7-2 and TRBJ2-7, with 7 bases aligning to TRBD2. Germline V gene lookup returns CDR1 SGHTA and CDR2 FQGNSA. The CDR3 has 15 residues. The J segment lost 1 base and the V segment lost 2 bases, leaving 5 bases of the junction unmatched. CDR3 sequence (DNA): TGTGCCAGCAGCTTAACTAGCGCGATTTCCTACGAGCAGTACTTC. Its protein is CASSLTSAISYEQYF.

V usage is TRBV18 and J usage is TRBJ1-1; the D is unclear. Germline V CDR1 and CDR2: KGHSH, LQKENI. V lost 6 bases and J lost 3, with 11 bases in between. The CDR3 is made up of 13 amino acids. The CDR3 DNA reads TGTGCCAGCTCCACCTCCCGGGACACTGAAGCTTTCTTT. Protein product: CASSTSRDTEAFF.

The chain carries TRBV7-2 and TRBJ1-3; D is perhaps TRBD1 (5 bases). This CDR3 spans 17 amino acids. Germline V gene data show CDR1 as SGHTA and CDR2 as FQGNSA. V lost 1 base, J lost 2 bases, and 15 bases lay in between. CDR3 nucleotide sequence: TGTGCCAGCAGCTTAGAACTACAGGTGTTTGCTGGAAACACCATATATTTT. It translates to CASSLELQVFAGNTIYF.

The chain uses TRBV7-2 and TRBJ2-7, with D possibly matching TRBD2 (6 bases). Per the germline V gene, CDR1 is SGHTA and CDR2 is FQGNSA. The V end was cut by 5 bases, the J end by 6 bases, with 17 bases between. The CDR3 covers 14 residues. CDR3 DNA sequence: TGTGCCAGCAGCCCGGGTCAGGGACTCAGCGAGCAGTACTTC. The encoded protein is CASSPGQGLSEQYF.

V is TRBV10-2 and J is TRBJ2-1; 7 nucleotides match TRBD2. The germline gives CDR1 WSHSY, CDR2 SAAADI. Trimming cost V 6 bases and J 6 bases; bases outside gene matches: 20. The CDR3 is made up of 18 amino acids. CDR3: CASSRWLRGGLLGNEQFF. CDR3 nucleotides: TGCGCCAGCAGCCGATGGTTACGCGGGGGTTTGTTAGGCAATGAGCAGTTCTTC.

The chain has TRBV7-2 and TRBJ1-2; 7 nucleotides align to TRBD1. The length of the CDR3 is 15 residues. The germline CDR1 and CDR2 sequences are SGHTA and FQGNSA. Trimming cost V 5 bases and J 5 bases; bases outside gene matches: 11. In DNA form, the CDR3 reads TGTGCCAGCAGCCCCGAAAGACAGGGACTATATGGCTACACCTTC. It is translated as CASSPERQGLYGYTF.

This chain links TRBV19 with TRBJ1-6; no reliable D call. V gave up 4 bases and J gave up 7 bases, with 5 bases separating them. CDR3 length: 12 amino acids. CDR1 and CDR2 (germline): LNHDA, SQIVND (reference sequence). CDR3 bases: TGTGCCAGTAGTACACAGAATTCACCCCTCCACTTT. It yields the protein CASSTQNSPLHF. Looking up the rest from reference TRBV19 and TRBJ1-6 gives the full variable domain: DGGITQSPKYLFRKEGQNVTLSCEQNLNHDAMYWYRQDPGQGLRLIYYSQIVNDFQKGDIAEGYSVSREKKESFPLTVTSAQKNPTAFYLCASSTQNSPLHFGNGTRLTVT.

The chain is built from TRBV18 and TRBJ1-2; 11 bases align to TRBD1. Germline lookup yields CDR1 KGHSH and CDR2 LQKENI. The CDR3 extends over 20 amino acids. V dropped 3 bases and J dropped 7; count of bases not matched to a gene: 22. The DNA of the CDR3 is TGTGCCAGCTCACCTCTTGGGAGGACAGGGGGCCTTGAAAGGGTGCGTGGCTACACCTTC. Its translation: CASSPLGRTGGLERVRGYTF.

The rearrangement uses TRBV25-1 and TRBJ1-1, with TRBD1 matching 7 bases. The CDR3 has 16 residues. The junction had 20 bases not matched to a gene; V was cut back by 8 bases and J by 8 bases. Germline-derived CDR1 and CDR2 are MGHDK and SYGVNS. The CDR3 loop reads CASLSALGYQGEEAFF. CDR3 sequence (DNA): TGTGCCAGCCTCTCGGCCCTCGGATACCAGGGGGAAGAAGCTTTCTTT.

This sequence joins TRBV3-1 (or the pseudogene TRBV3-2) and TRBJ2-3; TRBD2 agrees at 10 bases. The CDR3 length is 18 residues. Per germline, CDR1 LGHDT and CDR2 YNNKEL (reference sequence). Losses at the gene ends were 4 bases for V and 3 bases for J; bases not matched to a gene: 13. The CDR3 here is CASSLGSLAGAATDTQYF. As DNA, the CDR3 is TGTGCCAGCAGCCTGGGATCGCTAGCGGGGGCCGCAACAGATACGCAGTATTTT.

The CDR3 coding sequence is TGTGCCAGCAGCCCGGATCGGGACTATAATTCACCCCTCCACTTT. Translating gives CASSPDRDYNSPLHF. The V gene is TRBV7-9, the J gene TRBJ1-6; D gene uncertain. This CDR3 has 15 residues. Germline loops: CDR1 SEHNR, CDR2 FQNEAQ (reference sequence). V lost 5 bases, J lost 3 bases, and 11 bases lay in between.

J is TRBJ2-7 and V is TRBV15; D is uncertain. Germline V gene sequence: CDR1 LNHNV, CDR2 YYDKDF (reference sequence). Trimming removed 3 bases from V and 3 bases from J, with 6 bases in between. CDR3 size: 12 residues. Here the CDR3 DNA reads TGTGCCACCAGCAGGTTAGGCTACGAGCAGTACTTC. Amino acids: CATSRLGYEQYF.

This clone is a singleton in its sample. The V and J genes are TRBV11-3 and TRBJ2-7, with TRBD1 identical over 8 bases. This CDR3 spans 14 amino acids. Losses at the gene ends were 5 bases for V and 4 bases for J; bases not matched to a gene: 7. Germline-derived CDR1 and CDR2 are SGHNT and YENEEA. The CDR3 protein is CASSRDRGVYEQYF. Written as DNA, the CDR3 is TGTGCCAGCAGCCGCGACAGGGGTGTATACGAGCAGTACTTC.

V usage is TRBV10-3 and J usage is TRBJ2-1, with 11 bases fitting TRBD2. The V and J ends lost 4 bases and 6 bases, in that order; junction bases with no gene match: 5. The V gene's germline CDR1 is ENHRY and CDR2 SYGVKD. The CDR3 extends over 15 amino acids. CDR3 amino acids: CAISGGGTSGNEQFF. The CDR3 coding sequence is TGTGCCATCAGTGGGGGGGGGACTAGCGGCAATGAGCAGTTCTTC.

The chain joins TRBV24-1 to TRBJ2-5; the D call may be TRBD1 or TRBD2 (6 bases each). The CDR3 contains 15 residues. Germline lookup yields CDR1 KGHDR and CDR2 SFDVKD. The V end was cut by 7 bases, the J end by 3 bases, with 17 bases between. The CDR3 DNA reads as TGTGCCACCAGCGAAGGGACATGGGGGGAAGAGACCCAGTACTTC. Its protein is CATSEGTWGEETQYF.

The chain joins TRBV2 to TRBJ1-6; D is undetermined. The germline V gene has CDR1 SNHLY and CDR2 FYNNEI. Trimming took 9 bases from V and 10 from J, leaving 13 bases between them. This CDR3 contains 12 residues. This chain's CDR3 is CARERPGSPLHF. The CDR3 coding sequence is TGTGCCAGGGAACGGCCAGGCTCACCCCTCCACTTT.

The chain uses TRBV6-5 and TRBJ1-1, with D perhaps TRBD1 (5 bases). Germline loops: CDR1 MNHEY, CDR2 SVGAGI. V lost 6 bases, J lost 0 bases, and 8 bases lay in between. The CDR3 length is 13 residues. The CDR3 sequence: CASRRQMNTEAFF. CDR3 bases: TGTGCCAGCAGGAGACAGATGAACACTGAAGCTTTCTTT.

The rearrangement uses TRBV2 and TRBJ2-5; 12 nucleotides agree with TRBD2. Per the germline V gene, CDR1 is SNHLY and CDR2 is FYNNEI. CDR3 length equals 15 residues. Unmatched junction bases numbered 3, after V lost 2 bases and J lost 5 bases. The CDR3 loop is CASSELGTSGETQYF. The CDR3 nucleotides read TGTGCCAGCAGTGAATTGGGGACTAGCGGGGAGACCCAGTACTTC.

The chain recombines TRBV4-1 with TRBJ2-6; D may be TRBD2 (5 bases). The germline CDR1 and CDR2 sequences are MGHRA and YSYEKL. The CDR3 runs 16 residues. V lost 4 bases, J lost 4 bases, and 14 bases lay in between. In DNA, the CDR3 is TGCGCCAGCAGCCCATTGCGGGTCTCGGGGGCCAACGTCCTGACTTTC. Encoded protein: CASSPLRVSGANVLTF.